The source of this TCR beta chain is a study of blood T cells in healthy people across ages (dated by TCRdb to the mid-2010s). With regard to the full study: In model experiments, template switching captured roughly one uniquely barcoded TCR beta cDNA molecule for every two T cells. Using the same blood draw, the study looked at two additional independent replicas of 1 million unique cDNA reads for two donors, one aged 18 to 29 and the other aged 80 or older. Four age groups were formed from the donors: young (average approximately 15 years), middle-aged (approximately 40), aged (around 68) and long-lived (82). To track age-related changes in TCR beta repertoire diversity, the study relied on deep sequencing normalized with unique cDNA molecular identifiers. To avoid experimental bias, donors of different ages were spread randomly across the sequencing lanes. Overall study outcomes, separate from this receptor: Estimates of total diversity based on one million sequenced T cells were considered lower bounds and underestimates. The CMV infection status of donors was not known, potentially confounding age-related changes in expanded clonotypes. The percentage of naive T cells measured by flow cytometry correlated strongly with observed TCR beta diversity. Observed TCR beta diversity per million T cells fell roughly linearly with age, and a significant reduction was already apparent by age approximately 41. The long-lived group showed more naive CD4+ T cells, fewer expanded clones and increased TCR diversity than the aged group, suggesting age selection. Bulk unsorted PBMC profiling prevented conclusive comparison of naive and antigen-experienced compartments.

The donors were roughly 40 Caucasian individuals from Russia, aged roughly 6 to 95 years, who were systemically healthy. Each donor gave roughly 9.5 milliliters of peripheral blood, collected into EDTA-treated Vacutainer tubes. Ficoll-Paque density-gradient centrifugation was used to isolate PBMCs, with at least 6.5 million per sample. Total RNA was extracted from PBMCs with Trizol reagent, with at least 6 micrograms obtained per sample. Naive CD45RAhigh/CD27high T cell percentages were measured by flow cytometry on a PBMC aliquot from every donor. With regard to this clonotype: This receptor's antigen is unknown. A read error may produce the germline difference seen at one junction end.

CDR1 and CDR2 were assigned from the germline V gene (reference sequence) as MNHEY and SMNVEV. CDR3 length: 14 amino acids, cysteine to phenylalanine. The entry retains the CDR3 DNA only, 42 bases that are in frame from base 1. Receptors were amplified or captured by 5' RACE. Data came from an Illumina HiSeq 2500. A second PCR of roughly 7 to 11 cycles was performed with a sample-barcoded 5' primer and a J-beta primer mix. Each TCR beta cDNA molecule received a unique molecular identifier from a template-switch 5' adaptor carrying 12 random nucleotides. Each sample yielded at least 2.5 million CDR3-containing paired-end reads. All of the RNA was converted into first-strand cDNA using the Mint cDNA synthesis kit, with a TRBC-specific oligonucleotide serving as the primer. After uracil-DNA glycosylase treatment, a first 18-cycle PCR used universal primers M1SS and BC2_uni_R on all cDNA. On the study's bioinformatics: For normalization, 1 million high-quality reads, each with a distinct molecular identifier, were randomly selected from each sample. Instead of being binned into consensus sequences, reads with shared molecular identifiers were discarded. MiTCR, run with a Q25 quality threshold and the strictest error-elimination algorithm, handled CDR3 identification, clonotype clustering and error correction. A nonparametric unseen species model using Euler transformation provided a lower-bound estimate of total TCR beta diversity. TCRdb handled the public reads itself, with Q25 trimming in fastp and clone calling in MiXCR, and kept productive beta chains. Every distinct CDR3 protein forms one entry, paired with its most common genes and DNA. TCRdb's processing, not the authors' own work, is the source of the V and J calls. This sample has about 650,000 distinct CDR3 sequences in its table, and approximately 30% of those were observed once. The top ten constitute about 16% of the sample.

This TCR was recovered from an elderly woman in good health. Donor details come from another sample of the same person, matched by shared clones. The sample consisted of blood. The chain links TRBV27 with TRBJ2-7; 12 bases in the middle match TRBD1. The sequenced DNA is TGTGTCAGCAGGGGGGACAGGGGGCACGTCGAGCAGTACTTC. Translated, it gives CVSRGDRGHVEQYF.